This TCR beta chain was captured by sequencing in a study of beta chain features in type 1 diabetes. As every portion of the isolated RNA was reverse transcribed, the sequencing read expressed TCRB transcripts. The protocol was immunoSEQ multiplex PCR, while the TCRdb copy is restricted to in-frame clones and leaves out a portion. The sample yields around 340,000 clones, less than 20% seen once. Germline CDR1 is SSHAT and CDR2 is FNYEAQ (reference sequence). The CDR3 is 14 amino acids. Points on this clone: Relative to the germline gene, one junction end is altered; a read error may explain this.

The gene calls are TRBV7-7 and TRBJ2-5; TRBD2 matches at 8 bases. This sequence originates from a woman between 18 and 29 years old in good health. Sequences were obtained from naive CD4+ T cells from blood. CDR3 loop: CASSLVLAGETQYF. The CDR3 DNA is TGTGCTAGCAGCTTAGTCCTAGCGGGCGAGACCCAGTACTTC.